A selection of T cell receptor beta chains follows, all from one sample in a study of T cell changes during pregnancy in multiple sclerosis. Libraries were prepared by immunoSEQ multiplex PCR; TCRdb keeps only in-frame clonotypes and omits some of them. The table lists 100,000 or so clones, 85% to 95% of them singletons, with over 0.7% in the top ten. The sample here was peripheral blood, taken before pregnancy. These receptors all come from a female donor with multiple sclerosis, enrolled in a pregnancy study. Each CDR3 is given with its conserved first and last residue. The order of the fields is V gene, J gene, D gene, clone size, CDR3 protein, CDR3 DNA. The D gene is left open where the match is weak. Some rows mark clone size as missing; the rest say once, few, many or name a class of expanded clone.

v_gene: TRBV14; j_gene: TRBJ2-2; d_gene: NA; abundance: once; CDR3aa: CASSLTQTGELFF; CDR3nt: TGTGCCAGCAGCCTCACACAGACCGGGGAGCTGTTTTTT
v_gene: TRBV4-1; j_gene: TRBJ2-2; d_gene: TRBD2; abundance: NA; CDR3aa: CASSQWVAGETGELFF; CDR3nt: TGCGCCAGCAGCCAATGGGTAGCGGGAGAGACCGGGGAGCTGTTTTTT
v_gene: TRBV7-3; j_gene: TRBJ2-1; d_gene: NA; abundance: NA; CDR3aa: CASSLVLSSEQFF; CDR3nt: TGTGCCAGCAGCTTGGTCCTTAGCTCTGAGCAGTTCTTC
v_gene: TRBV6-5; j_gene: TRBJ2-7; d_gene: NA; abundance: NA; CDR3aa: CASSVERGTYEQYF; CDR3nt: TGTGCCAGCAGTGTTGAGAGGGGGACCTACGAGCAGTACTTC
v_gene: TRBV13; j_gene: TRBJ1-2; d_gene: TRBD1; abundance: NA; CDR3aa: CASSTPGQGNYGYTF; CDR3nt: TGTGCCAGCAGCACCCCGGGACAGGGAAACTATGGCTACACCTTC
v_gene: TRBV9; j_gene: TRBJ2-7; d_gene: TRBD1; abundance: NA; CDR3aa: CASSVEGTGAYEQYF; CDR3nt: TGTGCCAGCAGCGTAGAAGGGACAGGAGCCTACGAGCAGTACTTC
v_gene: TRBV5-1; j_gene: TRBJ1-2; d_gene: TRBD1; abundance: NA; CDR3aa: CASSFDPMGVGGDNGYTF; CDR3nt: TGCGCCAGCAGCTTTGACCCGATGGGGGTAGGGGGCGATAATGGCTACACCTTC
v_gene: TRBV5-5; j_gene: TRBJ1-5; d_gene: NA; abundance: NA; CDR3aa: CASSENRGQPQHF; CDR3nt: TGTGCCAGCAGCGAGAACCGGGGTCAGCCCCAGCATTTT
v_gene: TRBV5-1; j_gene: TRBJ1-3; d_gene: NA; abundance: NA; CDR3aa: CASTLGSREDTIYF; CDR3nt: TGCGCCAGCACCCTCGGGTCCAGGGAGGACACCATATATTTT
v_gene: TRBV12-5; j_gene: TRBJ1-2; d_gene: TRBD1; abundance: NA; CDR3aa: CASIRDRGLTNYGYTF; CDR3nt: TGTGCTAGTATAAGGGACAGGGGGCTCACTAACTATGGCTACACCTTC
v_gene: TRBV27; j_gene: TRBJ1-5; d_gene: TRBD1; abundance: NA; CDR3aa: CASGRGFNQPQHF; CDR3nt: TGTGCCAGCGGCAGGGGGTTCAATCAGCCCCAGCATTTT
v_gene: TRBV29-1; j_gene: TRBJ1-5; d_gene: NA; abundance: NA; CDR3aa: CSVQWGNQPQHF; CDR3nt: TGCAGCGTACAGTGGGGCAATCAGCCCCAGCATTTT
v_gene: TRBV9; j_gene: TRBJ2-7; d_gene: TRBD1; abundance: NA; CDR3aa: CASSQGTGLSSYEQYF; CDR3nt: TGTGCCAGCAGCCAGGGGACAGGCCTGAGCTCCTACGAGCAGTACTTC
v_gene: TRBV5-5; j_gene: TRBJ2-2; d_gene: NA; abundance: NA; CDR3aa: CASSYTNTGELFF; CDR3nt: TGTGCCAGCAGCTACACCAACACCGGGGAGCTGTTTTTT
v_gene: TRBV9; j_gene: TRBJ2-1; d_gene: NA; abundance: once; CDR3aa: CASSPTPGDGEQFF; CDR3nt: TGTGCCAGCAGCCCAACACCTGGAGATGGTGAGCAGTTCTTC
v_gene: TRBV28; j_gene: TRBJ2-7; d_gene: TRBD2; abundance: NA; CDR3aa: CASRLGGGLAAGAAYEQYF; CDR3nt: TGTGCCAGCAGGTTAGGTGGGGGGCTAGCAGCGGGAGCCGCCTACGAGCAGTACTTC
v_gene: TRBV13; j_gene: TRBJ2-7; d_gene: TRBD1; abundance: NA; CDR3aa: CASSSYRQGRIYEQYF; CDR3nt: TGTGCCAGCAGCTCCTACAGACAGGGGCGAATCTACGAGCAGTACTTC
v_gene: TRBV2; j_gene: TRBJ2-7; d_gene: TRBD2; abundance: NA; CDR3aa: CASREREGWGEGRSYEQYF; CDR3nt: TGTGCCAGCAGGGAACGGGAGGGTTGGGGGGAGGGCCGCTCCTACGAGCAGTACTTC
v_gene: TRBV6-1; j_gene: TRBJ1-3; d_gene: NA; abundance: NA; CDR3aa: CASSVWAITSGNTIYF; CDR3nt: TGTGCCAGCAGTGTATGGGCGATAACCTCTGGAAACACCATATATTTT
v_gene: TRBV28; j_gene: TRBJ1-1; d_gene: TRBD1; abundance: NA; CDR3aa: CASSLPFGTGDTEAFF; CDR3nt: TGTGCCAGCAGTTTACCCTTCGGGACAGGGGACACTGAAGCTTTCTTT
v_gene: TRBV2; j_gene: TRBJ2-7; d_gene: NA; abundance: NA; CDR3aa: CASNGPGQTYEQYF; CDR3nt: TGTGCCAGCAACGGGCCAGGACAGACCTACGAGCAGTACTTC
v_gene: TRBV7-9; j_gene: TRBJ2-3; d_gene: NA; abundance: NA; CDR3aa: CASVSDGDTDTQYF; CDR3nt: TGTGCCAGCGTTAGTGACGGGGACACAGATACGCAGTATTTT
v_gene: TRBV5-8; j_gene: TRBJ2-7; d_gene: NA; abundance: NA; CDR3aa: CASSRHREQYF; CDR3nt: TGTGCCAGCAGCCGACACCGGGAGCAATACTTC
v_gene: TRBV28; j_gene: TRBJ2-6; d_gene: NA; abundance: NA; CDR3aa: CASSLSQGALISGANVLTF; CDR3nt: TGTGCCAGCAGTTTGAGTCAAGGGGCCCTTATCTCTGGGGCCAACGTCCTGACTTTC
v_gene: TRBV5-1; j_gene: TRBJ1-1; d_gene: TRBD1; abundance: NA; CDR3aa: CASSGGTGSNTEAFF; CDR3nt: TGCGCCAGCAGCGGGGGGACAGGATCGAACACTGAAGCTTTCTTT
v_gene: TRBV28; j_gene: TRBJ2-7; d_gene: NA; abundance: NA; CDR3aa: CASSLPGFPYEQYF; CDR3nt: TGTGCCAGCAGTCTGCCGGGGTTCCCCTACGAGCAGTACTTC
v_gene: TRBV6-6; j_gene: TRBJ2-1; d_gene: NA; abundance: NA; CDR3aa: CASNAGGNEQFF; CDR3nt: TGTGCCAGCAACGCCGGGGGCAATGAGCAGTTCTTC
v_gene: TRBV19; j_gene: TRBJ2-7; d_gene: NA; abundance: NA; CDR3aa: CASSSGLNYEQYF; CDR3nt: TGTGCCAGTAGTTCCGGACTTAACTACGAGCAGTACTTC
v_gene: TRBV19; j_gene: TRBJ1-5; d_gene: NA; abundance: NA; CDR3aa: CASETGSANQPQHF; CDR3nt: TGTGCCAGCGAGACAGGATCGGCTAATCAGCCCCAGCATTTT
v_gene: TRBV10-2; j_gene: TRBJ2-4; d_gene: TRBD2; abundance: NA; CDR3aa: CASSPPGVAGGPGQNIQYF; CDR3nt: TGCGCCAGCAGTCCACCCGGGGTAGCGGGAGGGCCTGGGCAAAACATTCAGTACTTC
v_gene: TRBV30; j_gene: TRBJ2-4; d_gene: TRBD1; abundance: NA; CDR3aa: CAWSSGTGFPIQYF; CDR3nt: TGTGCCTGGAGCTCCGGGACAGGGTTTCCCATTCAGTACTTC
v_gene: TRBV27; j_gene: TRBJ1-1; d_gene: NA; abundance: NA; CDR3aa: CASHRGGRNTEAFF; CDR3nt: TGTGCCAGCCATCGCGGGGGGCGTAACACTGAAGCTTTCTTT
v_gene: TRBV5-4; j_gene: TRBJ1-1; d_gene: TRBD1; abundance: NA; CDR3aa: CASSPWTGRNTEAFF; CDR3nt: TGTGCCAGCAGCCCATGGACAGGGAGGAACACTGAAGCTTTCTTT
v_gene: TRBV11-2; j_gene: TRBJ2-1; d_gene: TRBD2; abundance: NA; CDR3aa: CASSFAGLAGPFF; CDR3nt: TGTGCCAGCAGCTTCGCAGGACTAGCGGGCCCATTCTTC
v_gene: TRBV19; j_gene: TRBJ1-5; d_gene: NA; abundance: NA; CDR3aa: CASSIIQGAESEPQHF; CDR3nt: TGTGCCAGTAGTATCATACAGGGTGCCGAAAGTGAGCCCCAGCATTTT
v_gene: TRBV4-3; j_gene: TRBJ2-1; d_gene: NA; abundance: few; CDR3aa: CASSQESVSHEQFF; CDR3nt: TGCGCCAGCAGCCAAGAGTCTGTATCTCATGAGCAGTTCTTC
v_gene: TRBV7-2; j_gene: TRBJ2-4; d_gene: TRBD2; abundance: NA; CDR3aa: CASKRTSGRLAKNIQYF; CDR3nt: TGTGCCAGCAAAAGGACTAGCGGGAGGCTAGCCAAAAACATTCAGTACTTC
v_gene: TRBV10-3; j_gene: TRBJ2-7; d_gene: TRBD2; abundance: NA; CDR3aa: CAISAAPGLASYEQYF; CDR3nt: TGTGCCATCAGTGCAGCACCGGGACTAGCTTCCTACGAGCAGTACTTC
v_gene: TRBV5-4; j_gene: TRBJ2-7; d_gene: TRBD2; abundance: NA; CDR3aa: CASSFGGLATYEQYF; CDR3nt: TGTGCCAGCAGCTTCGGTGGACTAGCCACCTACGAGCAGTACTTC
v_gene: TRBV28; j_gene: TRBJ1-5; d_gene: NA; abundance: NA; CDR3aa: CASSFRGGLQSNQPQHF; CDR3nt: TGTGCCAGCAGTTTCAGGGGAGGGTTACAGAGCAATCAGCCCCAGCATTTT